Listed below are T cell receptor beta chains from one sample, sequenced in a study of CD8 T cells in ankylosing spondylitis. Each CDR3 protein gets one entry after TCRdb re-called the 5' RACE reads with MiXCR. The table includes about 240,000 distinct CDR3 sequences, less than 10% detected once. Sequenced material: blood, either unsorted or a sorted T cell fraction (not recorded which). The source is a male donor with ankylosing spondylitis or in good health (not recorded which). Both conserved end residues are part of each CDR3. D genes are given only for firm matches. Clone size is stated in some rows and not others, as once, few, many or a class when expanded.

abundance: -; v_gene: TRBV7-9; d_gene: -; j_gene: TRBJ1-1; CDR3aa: CASSPRRENTEAFF; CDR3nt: TGTGCCAGCAGCCCTAGACGGGAGAACACTGAAGCTTTCTTT
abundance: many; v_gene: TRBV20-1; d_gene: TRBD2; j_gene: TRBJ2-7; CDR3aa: CSASRTSGSNEQYF; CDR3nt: TGCAGTGCCAGCAGGACTAGCGGGAGTAACGAGCAGTACTTC
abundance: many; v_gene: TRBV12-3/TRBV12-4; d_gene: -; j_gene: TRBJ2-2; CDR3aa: CASSSAVGELFF; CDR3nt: TGTGCCAGCAGTTCAGCGGTCGGGGAGCTGTTTTTT
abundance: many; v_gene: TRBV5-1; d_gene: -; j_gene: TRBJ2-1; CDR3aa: CASSHPPAHEQFF; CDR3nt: TGCGCCAGCAGTCATCCCCCCGCCCATGAGCAGTTCTTC
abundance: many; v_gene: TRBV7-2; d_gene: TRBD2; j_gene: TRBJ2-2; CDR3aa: CASSFTSGNTGELFF; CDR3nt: TGTGCCAGCAGCTTCACTAGCGGCAACACCGGGGAGCTGTTTTTT
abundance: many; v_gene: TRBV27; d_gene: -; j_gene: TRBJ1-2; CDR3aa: CASSLRGRYGYTF; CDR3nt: TGTGCCAGCAGTTTGAGGGGCCGCTATGGCTACACCTTC
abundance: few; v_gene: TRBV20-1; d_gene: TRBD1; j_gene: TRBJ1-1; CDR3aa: CSAGGTVLGTEAFF; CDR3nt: TGCAGTGCTGGGGGGACAGTTCTGGGCACTGAAGCTTTCTTT
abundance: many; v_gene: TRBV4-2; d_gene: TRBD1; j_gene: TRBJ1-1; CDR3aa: CASSQGKGANTEAFF; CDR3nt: TGTGCCAGCAGCCAAGGTAAGGGGGCGAACACTGAAGCTTTCTTT
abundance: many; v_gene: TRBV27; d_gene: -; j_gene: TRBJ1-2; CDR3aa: CASSLNVNYGYTF; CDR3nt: TGTGCCAGCAGTTTAAATGTTAACTATGGCTACACCTTC
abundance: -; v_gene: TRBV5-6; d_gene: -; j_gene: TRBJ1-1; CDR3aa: CASSLGGMFYVDTEAFF; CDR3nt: TGTGCCAGCAGCTTGGGGGGGATGTTTTATGTAGACACTGAAGCTTTCTTT
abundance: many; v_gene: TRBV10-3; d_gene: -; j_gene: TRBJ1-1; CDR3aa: CAISSGSEAFF; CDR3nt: TGTGCCATCAGTTCAGGGAGTGAAGCTTTCTTT
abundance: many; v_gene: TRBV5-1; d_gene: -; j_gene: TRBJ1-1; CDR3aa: CASSPLQGSVTEAFF; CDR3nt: TGCGCCAGCAGCCCGTTGCAGGGCTCTGTCACTGAAGCTTTCTTT
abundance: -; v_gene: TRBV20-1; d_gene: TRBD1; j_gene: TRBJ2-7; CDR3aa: CSARDDRDRSSYEQYF; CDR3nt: TGCAGTGCTAGGGATGACCGGGACAGGAGCTCCTACGAGCAGTACTTC
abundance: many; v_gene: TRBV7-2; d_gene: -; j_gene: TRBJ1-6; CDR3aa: CATSLDGLSPLHF; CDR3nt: TGTGCCACCTCCCTGGACGGTCTTTCACCCCTCCACTTT
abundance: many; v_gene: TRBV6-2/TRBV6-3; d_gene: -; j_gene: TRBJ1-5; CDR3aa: CASSYGTRASNQPQHF; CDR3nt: TGTGCCAGCAGTTACGGTACACGTGCTAGCAATCAGCCCCAGCATTTT
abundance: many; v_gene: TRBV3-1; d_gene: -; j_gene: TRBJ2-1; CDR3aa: CASSQDGEGQGNEQFF; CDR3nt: TGTGCCAGCAGCCAAGATGGGGAGGGCCAGGGGAATGAGCAGTTCTTC
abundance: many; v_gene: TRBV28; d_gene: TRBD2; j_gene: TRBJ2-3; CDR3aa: CASKGLAGVGDTQYF; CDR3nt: TGTGCCAGCAAAGGACTAGCGGGAGTAGGAGATACGCAGTATTTT
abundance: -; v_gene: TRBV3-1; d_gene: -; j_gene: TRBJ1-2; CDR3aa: CATSPLYIDSHGYTF; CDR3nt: TGTGCCACCAGCCCTCTCTATATTGATAGCCATGGCTACACCTTC
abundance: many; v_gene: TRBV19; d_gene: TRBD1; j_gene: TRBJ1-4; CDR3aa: CASSPQTGTNEKLFF; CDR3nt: TGTGCCAGTAGTCCCCAGACAGGGACTAATGAAAAACTGTTTTTT
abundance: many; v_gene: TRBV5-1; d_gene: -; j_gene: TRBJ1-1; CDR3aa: CASSSDRGGTEAFF; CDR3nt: TGCGCCAGCAGCTCCGATAGGGGGGGGACTGAAGCTTTCTTT
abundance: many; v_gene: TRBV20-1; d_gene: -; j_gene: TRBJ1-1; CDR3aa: CSAPGLLNTEAFF; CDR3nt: TGCAGTGCACCAGGACTGTTGAACACTGAAGCTTTCTTT
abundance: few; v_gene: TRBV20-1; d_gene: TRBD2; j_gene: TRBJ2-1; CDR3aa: CSARDPGHQAGVFEQFF; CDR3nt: TGCAGTGCTAGAGATCCCGGACATCAAGCGGGGGTCTTTGAGCAGTTCTTC
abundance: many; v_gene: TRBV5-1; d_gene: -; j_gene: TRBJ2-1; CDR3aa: CASRAVNEQFF; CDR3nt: TGCGCCAGCAGGGCGGTAAATGAGCAGTTCTTC
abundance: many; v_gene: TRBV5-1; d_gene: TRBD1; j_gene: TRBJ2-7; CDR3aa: CASSLGTGEIYEQYF; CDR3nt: TGCGCCAGCAGCTTGGGGACAGGAGAAATCTACGAGCAGTACTTC
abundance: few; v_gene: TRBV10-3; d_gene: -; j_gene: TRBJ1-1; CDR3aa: CAAGGTEAFF; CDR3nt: TGTGCGGCCGGGGGCACTGAAGCTTTCTTT
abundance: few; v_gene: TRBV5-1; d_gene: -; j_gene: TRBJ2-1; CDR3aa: CASSLGLGENEQFF; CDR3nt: TGCGCCAGCAGCCTCGGACTGGGAGAAAATGAGCAGTTCTTC
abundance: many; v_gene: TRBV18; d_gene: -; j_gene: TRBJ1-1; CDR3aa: CASSPGGMETEAFF; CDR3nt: TGTGCCAGCTCACCGGGGGGAATGGAGACTGAAGCTTTCTTT
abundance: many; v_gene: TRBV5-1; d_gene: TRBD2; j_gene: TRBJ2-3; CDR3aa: CASSSTSGGRTDTQYF; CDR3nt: TGCGCCAGCAGCTCCACTAGCGGGGGCCGCACAGATACGCAGTATTTT
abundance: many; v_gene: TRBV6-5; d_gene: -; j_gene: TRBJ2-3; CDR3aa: CASSSDVPGTDTQYF; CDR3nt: TGTGCCAGCAGTTCAGACGTGCCGGGGACAGATACGCAGTATTTT
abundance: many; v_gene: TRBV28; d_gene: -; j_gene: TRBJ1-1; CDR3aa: CASSPALNTEAFF; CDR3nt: TGTGCCAGCAGCCCCGCTCTGAACACTGAAGCTTTCTTT
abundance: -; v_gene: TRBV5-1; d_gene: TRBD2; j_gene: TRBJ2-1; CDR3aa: CASSQASGDYNEQFF; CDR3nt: TGCGCCAGCAGCCAAGCTAGCGGGGACTACAATGAGCAGTTCTTC
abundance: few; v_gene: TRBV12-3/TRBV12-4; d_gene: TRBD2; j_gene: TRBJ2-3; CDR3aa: CASSSPGLAGAQGGTDTQYF; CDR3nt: TGTGCCAGCAGCTCCCCGGGACTAGCGGGAGCCCAGGGAGGAACAGATACGCAGTATTTT
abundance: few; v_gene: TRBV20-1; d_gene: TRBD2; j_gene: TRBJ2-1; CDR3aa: CSASRPSGSYNEQFF; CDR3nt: TGCAGTGCTAGTAGGCCTAGCGGCTCCTACAATGAGCAGTTCTTC
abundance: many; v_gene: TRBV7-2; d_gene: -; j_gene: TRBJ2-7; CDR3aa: CASSSSLGGSSYEQYF; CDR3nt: TGTGCCAGCAGCTCATCCCTCGGGGGTTCCTCCTACGAGCAGTACTTC
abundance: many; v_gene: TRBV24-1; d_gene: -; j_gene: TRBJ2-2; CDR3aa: CATSDPTGNTGELFF; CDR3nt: TGTGCCACCAGTGATCCTACAGGGAACACCGGGGAGCTGTTTTTT
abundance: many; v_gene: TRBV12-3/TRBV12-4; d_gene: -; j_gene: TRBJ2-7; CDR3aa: CASTGRGANEQYF; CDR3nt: TGTGCCTCGACGGGCAGGGGGGCCAACGAGCAGTACTTC
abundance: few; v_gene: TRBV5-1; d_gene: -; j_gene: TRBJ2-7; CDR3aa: CASSSDQGPLYEQYF; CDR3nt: TGCGCCAGCAGCTCTGACCAAGGACCACTCTACGAGCAGTACTTC
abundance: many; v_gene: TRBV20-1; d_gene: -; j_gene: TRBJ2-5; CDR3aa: CSARDIYQETQYF; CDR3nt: TGCAGTGCGCGCGACATCTACCAAGAGACCCAGTACTTC
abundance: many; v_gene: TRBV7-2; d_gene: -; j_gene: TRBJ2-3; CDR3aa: CASSPRYGVESKYF; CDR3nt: TGTGCCAGCAGCCCCCGGTATGGCGTCGAATCCAAGTATTTT
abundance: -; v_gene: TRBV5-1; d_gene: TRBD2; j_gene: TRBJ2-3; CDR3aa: CASSPTGSASGRVDTQYF; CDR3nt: TGCGCCAGCAGCCCGACCGGATCGGCTAGCGGGAGAGTAGATACGCAGTATTTT